This is a list of T cell receptor beta chains from one sample in a study of T cells in localized non-small cell lung cancer. The assay was immunoSEQ multiplex PCR, and TCRdb's table has in-frame clones only and misses some. The table shows about 2,200 clones, with roughly 25% occurring only once. The starting material was normal lung tissue next to the tumor, obtained before any cancer treatment. The receptors were gathered from a male donor aged 60 or over with stage I lung adenocarcinoma. Each CDR3 is given without its conserved first and last residue. Each record gives: V gene, clone size, J gene, CDR3 protein. For some rows the clone size is stated as once, few or many, or as a class when expanded; others skip it.

TRBV6-7	many	TRBJ2-7	ASTPRDRLYEQY
TRBV6-8	NA	TRBJ1-2	ASSRQEGARYGYT
TRBV19	NA	TRBJ2-4	ASSPDSRNIQY
TRBV19	few	TRBJ1-1	ASQSWGPTEAF
TRBV11-3	medium-sized	TRBJ2-7	ASSFALISYEQY
TRBV9	few	TRBJ2-7	ASSVGARDEQY
TRBV19	NA	TRBJ2-7	ATTVQDEQY
TRBV30	once	TRBJ1-1	AWSPPNTEAF
TRBV19	NA	TRBJ2-2	ASSIGQGATGELF
TRBV5-1	NA	TRBJ2-7	ASSLGQGSYEQY
TRBV9	few	TRBJ2-5	ASSVFDGEGETQY
TRBV7-4	once	TRBJ1-5	ASSPHGWRAGNQPQH
TRBV6-7	few	TRBJ1-1	ASSADLRGTEAF
TRBV5-1	once	TRBJ1-3	ASSRDRAWDTIY
TRBV30	hyperexpanded	TRBJ2-2	AWKRTATPNTGELF
TRBV6-8	NA	TRBJ1-5	ASSLVRNNQPQH
TRBV28	medium-sized	TRBJ2-7	ASSLWVSTHYEQY
TRBV9	few	TRBJ1-1	ASSAEAGSRVAF
TRBV11-3	NA	TRBJ2-2	ASSSGRVATGELF
TRBV10-3	NA	TRBJ2-1	AISESMGGRGYNEQF
TRBV19	few	TRBJ2-6	ASSSGDSGANVLT
TRBV28	few	TRBJ1-5	ASRDQGRPQH
TRBV28	few	TRBJ1-3	ASMSSGNTIY
TRBV30	medium-sized	TRBJ1-1	AWRPGLGKAF
TRBV29-1	NA	TRBJ1-2	SVEDHEGLYGYT